The rows below give T cell receptor beta chains drawn from one sample of a study of blood T cell repertoires in COVID-19. Generated by immunoSEQ multiplex PCR, the TCRdb table keeps only in-frame clones and is missing some. The sample records some 180,000 clones, around 81% being singletons. The sequenced sample consisted of peripheral blood. These receptors all stem from a woman at least 80 years old with COVID-19, enrolled during active disease. The conserved cysteine and the conserved F or W are not part of the CDR3 here. D genes are given only for firm matches.

v_gene	d_gene	j_gene	CDR3aa
TRBV10-3	.	TRBJ1-5	AISDNTSNQPQH
TRBV5-4	.	TRBJ1-2	ASSLGQAST
TRBV5-1	TRBD1	TRBJ1-2	ASSLGDRENYGYT
TRBV2	.	TRBJ2-2	ASTYDTGELF
TRBV10-3	.	TRBJ1-1	AISESPGNTEAF
TRBV19	.	TRBJ1-4	ASSIYPTNEKLF
TRBV21-1	.	TRBJ2-7	ASSKGATGGTYEQY
TRBV19	.	TRBJ2-1	ASSILQNGNEQF
TRBV7-6	TRBD1	TRBJ1-4	ASSLAPGGTGEGNEKLF
TRBV19	.	TRBJ1-5	ASSEERYSNQPQH
TRBV6-5	.	TRBJ1-5	ASRRDYSNQPQH
TRBV19	TRBD1	TRBJ1-1	ASREGAWNTEAF
TRBV5-1	TRBD2	TRBJ2-1	ASSLASGTYNEQF
TRBV29-1	TRBD1	TRBJ1-2	SVPTGPNYGYT
TRBV3-1/TRBV3-2	TRBD1	TRBJ1-2	ASSLIGTGLYGYT
TRBV6-6	TRBD1	TRBJ1-1	ASSPPNRGLNTEAF
TRBV11-2	TRBD2	TRBJ2-1	ASSRLGTKVLNEQF
TRBV2	TRBD2	TRBJ2-5	ASSEGSGRGRGETQY
TRBV7-9	TRBD1	TRBJ1-4	ASSHGTATNEKLF
TRBV20-1	TRBD2	TRBJ2-1	SASMIQRGYNEQF
TRBV20-1	TRBD2	TRBJ2-3	SASGGGRADTQY
TRBV7-9	.	TRBJ2-5	ASSPFSGQETQY
TRBV11-3	.	TRBJ2-7	ASSLVGLSYEQY